The entry below describes one T cell receptor beta chain. TCRdb's table, derived via immunoSEQ multiplex PCR, lists solely in-frame clones and lacks some. The sample lists hundreds of thousands of clones; over 75% were seen once. This entry is derived from a study of blood T cell repertoires in COVID-19. Individuals aged roughly 18 to 100 years were recruited from about two dozen US areas. Grouping used clinical history reported by participants in a survey and questionnaire. Germline V gives CDR1 LNHNV, CDR2 YYDKDF (reference sequence). Trimming took 5 bases from V and 1 from J, leaving 12 bases between them. CDR3 length: 14 amino acids.

The V gene is TRBV15, the J gene TRBJ2-7; weak D call: TRBD2 (6 bases). Sequenced sample: PBMCs or T cells enriched from blood (not recorded which). This clonotype was sampled from a woman in her 40s who had recovered from COVID-19. The CDR3 sequence: CATSALANSYEQYF. In DNA form, the CDR3 reads TGTGCCACCAGCGCTCTAGCGAATTCCTACGAGCAGTACTTC.